These T cell receptor beta chains were read from a single sample in a study of blood T cell repertoires in COVID-19. Method: immunoSEQ multiplex PCR; TCRdb's copy keeps in-frame clones and lacks some. Among some 290,000 clones, roughly nine tenths were seen once, and the ten largest hold roughly a tenth. Sequenced sample: PBMCs or T cells enriched from blood (not recorded which). These receptors all come from a woman aged 25 to 39 who had recovered from COVID-19. Each CDR3 is given with its conserved first and last residue. A D gene is named only where the DNA matches it firmly. Size tells how often a clone was seen (once, few, many) or the class of an expanded clone, and some rows leave it out.

V: TRBV4-1; J: TRBJ2-1; D: NA; size: NA; CDR3: CASSQAGMGDEQFF; DNA: TGCGCCAGCAGCCAGGCAGGGATGGGCGATGAGCAGTTCTTC
V: TRBV5-1; J: TRBJ1-2; D: NA; size: once; CDR3: CASSLGGWYGYTF; DNA: TGCGCCAGCAGTCTCGGTGGTTGGTATGGCTACACCTTC
V: TRBV2; J: TRBJ1-5; D: NA; size: NA; CDR3: CASSEELNQPQHF; DNA: TGTGCCAGCAGTGAAGAACTGAATCAGCCCCAGCATTTT
V: TRBV11-2; J: TRBJ1-1; D: TRBD1; size: once; CDR3: CASSPPTGGRTEAFF; DNA: TGTGCCAGCAGCCCGCCAACAGGGGGAAGGACTGAAGCTTTCTTT
V: TRBV19; J: TRBJ1-1; D: NA; size: once; CDR3: CASSKGSQYTEAFF; DNA: TGTGCCAGTAGTAAGGGGTCCCAGTACACTGAAGCTTTCTTT
V: TRBV5-1; J: TRBJ1-2; D: NA; size: NA; CDR3: CASSFSGTNYGYTF; DNA: TGCGCCAGCAGCTTCTCAGGGACTAACTATGGCTACACCTTC
V: TRBV6-5; J: TRBJ2-7; D: NA; size: NA; CDR3: CASSYGQGEEYEQYF; DNA: TGTGCCAGCAGTTACGGGCAGGGGGAGGAATACGAGCAGTACTTC
V: TRBV19; J: TRBJ2-5; D: TRBD1; size: NA; CDR3: CASSRTGTGGIQETQYF; DNA: TGTGCCAGTAGTAGGACCGGGACAGGGGGTATCCAAGAGACCCAGTACTTC
V: TRBV2; J: TRBJ1-5; D: TRBD1; size: NA; CDR3: CASSESFVQGFQPQHF; DNA: TGTGCCAGCAGTGAAAGCTTCGTACAGGGGTTTCAGCCCCAGCATTTT
V: TRBV12-3/TRBV12-4; J: TRBJ1-2; D: NA; size: NA; CDR3: CASRTTSARGYTF; DNA: TGTGCCAGCAGGACTACGTCGGCCCGTGGCTACACCTTC
V: TRBV6-2/TRBV6-3; J: TRBJ2-7; D: NA; size: once; CDR3: CASSWGLYEQYF; DNA: TGTGCCAGCAGTTGGGGGCTCTACGAGCAGTACTTC
V: TRBV3-1/TRBV3-2; J: TRBJ1-5; D: NA; size: NA; CDR3: CASSQAFFGGSGQPQHF; DNA: TGTGCCAGCAGCCAAGCTTTTTTTGGGGGCTCGGGTCAGCCCCAGCATTTT
V: TRBV5-1; J: TRBJ1-2; D: NA; size: few; CDR3: CASSLALQTQGYGYTF; DNA: TGCGCCAGCAGCTTGGCACTGCAGACCCAGGGGTATGGCTACACCTTC
V: TRBV11-2; J: TRBJ2-7; D: NA; size: NA; CDR3: CASSSGWLKGEQYF; DNA: TGTGCCAGCAGCTCAGGGTGGCTTAAGGGCGAGCAGTACTTC
V: TRBV6-5; J: TRBJ2-1; D: NA; size: once; CDR3: CASSYSSAGPYNEQFF; DNA: TGTGCCAGCAGTTACTCCTCGGCGGGGCCGTACAATGAGCAGTTCTTC
V: TRBV19; J: TRBJ1-5; D: TRBD1; size: NA; CDR3: CASSSLLLRQGLNQPQHF; DNA: TGTGCCAGTAGTTCCTTACTGTTGAGACAGGGTCTCAATCAGCCCCAGCATTTT
V: TRBV4-1; J: TRBJ2-2; D: TRBD2; size: NA; CDR3: CASSHLAGLVNTGELFF; DNA: TGCGCCAGCAGCCATTTGGCGGGACTAGTGAACACCGGGGAGCTGTTTTTT
V: TRBV6-5; J: TRBJ2-7; D: TRBD2; size: NA; CDR3: CASSPGTSGRGEQYF; DNA: TGTGCCAGCTCGCCTGGGACTAGCGGGAGGGGAGAGCAGTACTTC
V: TRBV30; J: TRBJ2-7; D: NA; size: NA; CDR3: CAWSTQGYEQYF; DNA: TGTGCCTGGAGTACCCAGGGGTACGAGCAGTACTTC
V: TRBV29-1; J: TRBJ2-1; D: NA; size: NA; CDR3: CSVVETSSYNEQFF; DNA: TGCAGCGTTGTGGAGACTAGCTCCTACAATGAGCAGTTCTTC
V: TRBV19; J: TRBJ1-3; D: NA; size: NA; CDR3: CASSIVATGNTIYF; DNA: TGTGCCAGTAGTATAGTGGCAACTGGAAACACCATATATTTT
V: TRBV7-8; J: TRBJ2-5; D: TRBD2; size: NA; CDR3: CASSGLADLQETQYF; DNA: TGTGCCAGCAGCGGACTAGCGGACCTCCAAGAGACCCAGTACTTC
V: TRBV6-6; J: TRBJ1-2; D: TRBD1; size: once; CDR3: CASSTQGSFFNGYTF; DNA: TGTGCCAGCAGTACACAGGGGAGTTTTTTTAATGGCTACACCTTC
V: TRBV10-3; J: TRBJ1-5; D: TRBD1; size: NA; CDR3: CAISDQPGQGGQPQHF; DNA: TGTGCCATCAGTGACCAACCGGGACAGGGGGGTCAGCCCCAGCATTTT
V: TRBV6-5; J: TRBJ1-1; D: NA; size: NA; CDR3: CASSYSPQARQVEAFF; DNA: TGTGCCAGCAGTTACTCCCCTCAGGCCCGCCAAGTTGAAGCTTTCTTT
V: TRBV6-2/TRBV6-3; J: TRBJ2-3; D: NA; size: NA; CDR3: CASSFRRGGTDTQYF; DNA: TGTGCCAGCAGTTTTAGAAGGGGGGGGACAGATACGCAGTATTTT
V: TRBV7-7; J: TRBJ2-5; D: NA; size: NA; CDR3: CASSLGQNQETQYF; DNA: TGTGCTAGCAGCTTAGGGCAGAACCAAGAGACCCAGTACTTC
V: TRBV19; J: TRBJ2-4; D: NA; size: NA; CDR3: CASSSREVPKNIQYF; DNA: TGTGCCAGTAGTAGCCGGGAAGTTCCCAAAAACATTCAGTACTTC
V: TRBV6-2/TRBV6-3; J: TRBJ2-1; D: TRBD2; size: NA; CDR3: CASSWGALAGINNEQFF; DNA: TGTGCCAGCAGTTGGGGGGCACTAGCGGGGATTAACAATGAGCAGTTCTTC
V: TRBV11-2; J: TRBJ2-7; D: TRBD2; size: NA; CDR3: CASSTDKERERRNEQYF; DNA: TGTGCCAGCAGCACTGACAAGGAGCGGGAGAGGAGAAACGAGCAGTACTTC
V: TRBV28; J: TRBJ2-1; D: TRBD1; size: NA; CDR3: CASSFRDRDGEQFF; DNA: TGTGCCAGCAGTTTCCGGGACAGGGACGGTGAGCAGTTCTTC
V: TRBV24-1; J: TRBJ2-1; D: NA; size: NA; CDR3: CATSATSTERELYNEQFF; DNA: TGTGCCACCAGTGCCACCTCGACAGAGAGAGAACTTTACAATGAGCAGTTCTTC
V: TRBV10-3; J: TRBJ2-7; D: TRBD1; size: NA; CDR3: CAINPGTGLSEQYF; DNA: TGTGCCATTAACCCCGGGACAGGGTTGTCCGAGCAGTACTTC
V: TRBV6-5; J: TRBJ1-1; D: TRBD1; size: NA; CDR3: CATRQGGTEAFF; DNA: TGTGCCACCCGACAGGGAGGTACTGAAGCTTTCTTT
V: TRBV18; J: TRBJ2-3; D: NA; size: NA; CDR3: CASSLTGGSSTDTQYF; DNA: TGTGCCAGCTCACTCACAGGTGGTTCTAGCACAGATACGCAGTATTTT
V: TRBV29-1; J: TRBJ1-1; D: NA; size: NA; CDR3: CSVVEAIDRMNTEAFF; DNA: TGCAGCGTTGTTGAAGCGATAGACAGAATGAACACTGAAGCTTTCTTT
V: TRBV7-9; J: TRBJ1-5; D: NA; size: NA; CDR3: CASSFYSNQPQHF; DNA: TGTGCCAGCAGCTTCTATAGCAATCAGCCCCAGCATTTT
V: TRBV10-3; J: TRBJ1-6; D: NA; size: NA; CDR3: CAISGAGPNSPLHF; DNA: TGTGCCATCAGTGGCGCAGGGCCGAATTCACCCCTCCACTTT
V: TRBV28; J: TRBJ1-6; D: NA; size: NA; CDR3: CASSSRDLGSPLHF; DNA: TGTGCCAGCAGTTCCAGGGATCTGGGTTCACCCCTCCACTTT
V: TRBV7-9; J: TRBJ2-3; D: TRBD1; size: NA; CDR3: CASSPDRGTDTQYF; DNA: TGTGCCAGCAGCCCCGACAGGGGTACAGATACGCAGTATTTT
V: TRBV5-1; J: TRBJ2-2; D: TRBD1; size: NA; CDR3: CASSLAPGGGVAGELFF; DNA: TGCGCCAGCAGCTTGGCGCCAGGGGGCGGTGTTGCCGGGGAGCTGTTTTTT